This T cell receptor (gamma chain) was profiled in a study of gamma-delta T cells after stem cell transplantation. The table lists this clone with a few counts. TCRdb applied CATT to the RT-PCR reads for clone calling. The sample lists 600 to 700 gamma-chain clones, roughly 27% occurring once. Trimming at V came to 3 bases and at J to 2 bases, leaving 3 bases not matched to a gene. Per germline, CDR1 VENAVY and CDR2 YDSYNSRV. The CDR3 is 14 residues long. The chain is built from TRGV8 and TRGJP2. The J gene is absent in TCRdb and was assigned here via DNA matching to germline. The origin of this receptor is a human donor. It is not recorded whose cells these are; they may come from a transplant donor. Sequencing used gamma-delta T cells. CDR3 DNA: TGTGCCACCTGGGATCAAAGTAGTGATTGGATCAAGACGTTT. As protein: CATWDQSSDWIKTF.